The clone carrying this TCR beta chain was seen many times. The data originate from a study of T-cell reconstitution after alpha-beta-depleted transplantation in children. Unique molecular identifiers tagged the TCRbeta library. MiXCR was run by TCRdb on the PCR reads, yielding one entry per CDR3 protein. This sample has about 610,000 distinct CDR3 sequences; approximately 10% occur once, and the top ten carry about 4%. This specimen was PBMCs from the stem cell graft donor, taken from the stem cell graft. The origin of this receptor is a human donor who donated a stem cell graft to a child with acute myeloid leukemia.

The CDR3 region has the DNA TGCAGCGTTCCCGAAACGAACACCGGGGAGCTGTTTTTT. This gives the protein CSVPETNTGELFF. The chain couples TRBV29-1 to TRBJ2-2; D is ambiguous. The CDR3 loop spans 13 amino acids. Germline CDR1 reads SQVTM; CDR2 reads ANQGSEA. Trimming took off 5 bases at V and 0 bases at J, with 7 bases between the two ends.